Following are 26 T cell receptor beta chains from one sample sequenced in a study of neoadjuvant anti-PD-1 for oral cavity cancer. The time point was: after neoadjuvant nivolumab, at surgical resection. Only in-frame clones appear in the TCRdb table, and some are missing; sequencing was by immunoSEQ multiplex PCR. The table lists around 65,000 clones, roughly 90% of them singletons. The sequencing used PBMCs, collected after nivolumab (anti-PD-1) treatment. The origin of the receptors is a person aged 40 to 85 with oral cavity squamous cell carcinoma.

The V gene is TRBV4-1, the J gene TRBJ2-7; 8 nucleotides agree with TRBD1. Trimming at V came to 4 bases and at J to 3 bases, leaving 5 bases not matched to a gene. Germline values: CDR1 MGHRA, CDR2 YSYEKL. The CDR3 contains 14 residues. This CDR3 reads CASSPQQGVYEQYF. Here the CDR3 DNA reads TGCGCCAGCAGCCCCCAACAGGGGGTCTACGAGCAGTACTTC.

This clone was counted a few times. The gene calls are TRBV10-3 and TRBJ1-1, with 7 bases identical to TRBD1. V gave up 10 bases and J gave up 4 bases; unmatched junction bases: 6. This CDR3 region has 12 residues. The germline gives CDR1 ENHRY, CDR2 SYGVKD. CDR3 nucleotide sequence: TGTGCCACGACAGGGTCCGGCACTGAAGCTTTCTTT. This sequence encodes CATTGSGTEAFF.

The V and J genes are TRBV27 and TRBJ1-5; 7 nucleotides agree with TRBD1. The germline gives CDR1 MNHEY, CDR2 SMNVEV (reference sequence). The length of the CDR3 is 15 residues. After removal of 3 bases from V and 6 bases from J, the junction contained 8 bases not matched to a gene. The CDR3, as DNA: TGTGCCAGCAGTTTCCGGGCAGGGGGGAGTCAGCCCCAGCATTTT. Amino acids: CASSFRAGGSQPQHF.

This sequence joins TRBV7-9 and TRBJ2-7; D possibly corresponds to TRBD1 (6 bases). V dropped 0 bases and J dropped 4 bases, with 10 bases sitting between them. This CDR3 region has 14 residues. CDR1 SEHNR and CDR2 FQNEAQ come from the germline V gene (reference sequence). The CDR3 loop reads CASSLAPGAYEQYF. The CDR3 DNA follows: TGTGCCAGCAGCTTAGCGCCAGGGGCTTACGAGCAGTACTTC.

The rearrangement links TRBV7-8 to TRBJ2-7; 13 positions agree with TRBD2. Looked up from germline, CDR1 is SGHVS and CDR2 is FQNEAQ. The V and J ends lost 5 bases and 2 bases, in that order; junction bases with no gene match: 6. The CDR3 runs to 16 residues. This CDR3 is CASSARLAGGPYEQYF. The CDR3 DNA reads as TGTGCCAGCAGCGCCCGACTAGCGGGAGGACCCTACGAGCAGTACTTC. The full variable domain, with the rest looked up from reference TRBV7-8 and TRBJ2-7, is GAGVSQSPRYKVAKRGQDVALRCDPISGHVSLFWYQQALGQGPEFLTYFQNEAQLDKSGLPSDRFFAERPEGSVSTLKIQRTQQEDSAVYLCASSARLAGGPYEQYFGPGTRLTVT.

This chain uses TRBV7-9 with TRBJ2-1, with 7 bases aligning to TRBD1. In germline, CDR1 is SEHNR, CDR2 FQNEAQ (reference sequence). V shed 5 bases and J 0 bases; nucleotides not matched to a gene: 7. This CDR3 has 16 residues. This CDR3 reads CASSPLQGDSYNEQFF. For the CDR3, the DNA is TGTGCCAGCAGCCCATTGCAGGGGGACTCCTACAATGAGCAGTTCTTC. The complete variable domain, with remaining parts taken from reference TRBV7-9 and TRBJ2-1, reads DTGVSQNPRHKITKRGQNVTFRCDPISEHNRLYWYRQTLGQGPEFLTYFQNEAQLEKSRLLSDRFSAERPKGSFSTLEIQRTEQGDSAMYLCASSPLQGDSYNEQFFGPGTRLTVL.

A few counts support this clone. This chain uses TRBV10-2 with TRBJ1-3; D might be TRBD1 (5 bases). The CDR3 length is 16 residues. V was cut by 0 bases and J by 0 bases, with 9 bases left in between. Germline V CDR1 and CDR2: WSHSY, SAAADI. The chain's CDR3 is CASSESQGSSGNTIYF. In DNA, the CDR3 is TGCGCCAGCAGTGAGTCTCAGGGTTCCTCTGGAAACACCATATATTTT.

This chain joins TRBV7-9 and TRBJ1-1, with TRBD1 identical over 7 bases. Germline V gene sequence: CDR1 SEHNR, CDR2 FQNEAQ (reference sequence). J lost 1 base, V lost 2 bases, and 4 bases had no gene match. The CDR3 length is 15 residues. CDR3 DNA sequence: TGTGCCAGCAGCTTAACCCGGACAGGGAACACTGAAGCTTTCTTT. Its protein product is CASSLTRTGNTEAFF.

The V gene is TRBV5-1, the J gene TRBJ1-3; D remains ambiguous. Trimming took 0 bases from V and 0 from J, leaving 10 bases between them. The CDR3 loop spans 16 amino acids. Germline CDR1 SGHRS, CDR2 YFSETQ. As DNA, the CDR3 is TGCGCCAGCAGCTTGGATGGCAGAAGCTCTGGAAACACCATATATTTT. Translating gives CASSLDGRSSGNTIYF.

The chain has TRBV9 and TRBJ1-1; D is unclear. V was trimmed by 0 bases and J by 3 bases, leaving 6 bases between them. The CDR3 contains 13 residues. Germline V lookup: CDR1 SGDLS, CDR2 YYNGEE. CDR3 in amino acids: CASSVEQYTEAFF. In nucleotides, the CDR3 is TGTGCCAGCAGCGTAGAACAGTACACTGAAGCTTTCTTT. Variable domain in full (rest from reference TRBV9 and TRBJ1-1): DSGVTQTPKHLITATGQRVTLRCSPRSGDLSVYWYQQSLDQGLQFLIQYYNGEERAKGNILERFSAQQFPDLHSELNLSSLELGDSALYFCASSVEQYTEAFFGQGTRLTVV.

This rearrangement joins TRBV28 to TRBJ2-7, with 9 positions matching TRBD1. The CDR3 has 15 residues. The trim removed 3 bases at V and 4 bases at J, leaving 7 bases unmatched. Germline V gene lookup returns CDR1 MDHEN and CDR2 SYDVKM. The CDR3 nucleotides are TGTGCCAGCAGTTTGCCGGGACAGGGAAGGTACGAGCAGTACTTC. It codes for CASSLPGQGRYEQYF.

The chain recombines TRBV7-3 with TRBJ2-3; 7 bases align to TRBD1. CDR3 length: 16 amino acids. V trimming: 3 bases; J trimming: 0 bases; junction bases outside the gene matches: 6. Germline V CDR1 and CDR2: SGHTA, FQGTGA. The CDR3 DNA reads TGTGCCAGCAGCTTCCACCGGGACAGTAGCACAGATACGCAGTATTTT. It is translated as CASSFHRDSSTDTQYF.

The chain carries TRBV11-2 and TRBJ2-1; 7 bases align to TRBD1. CDR1 and CDR2 (germline): SGHAT, FQNNGV. After removal of 2 bases from V and 6 bases from J, the junction contained 7 bases not matched to a gene. The CDR3 extends over 15 amino acids. The CDR3 DNA is TGTGCCAGCAGCTTATTGACAGGGAGTGGCAATGAGCAGTTCTTC. Encoded protein: CASSLLTGSGNEQFF.

This rearrangement joins TRBV7-6 to TRBJ2-1, with 15 bases lining up with TRBD2. J gave up 0 bases and V 5 bases, and 17 bases lay outside the gene matches. The CDR3 totals 22 residues. In germline, CDR1 is SGHVS, CDR2 FNYEAQ. The chain's CDR3 is CASSLGLAGGPLTPRSYNEQFF. The DNA for the CDR3 is TGTGCCAGCAGCCTAGGACTAGCGGGAGGGCCCTTAACACCGCGCTCCTACAATGAGCAGTTCTTC.

CDR3 region: CASSQEGPSWGLARYEQFF. The CDR3 bases are TGTGCCAGCAGCCAAGAGGGACCCTCGTGGGGACTAGCGAGATATGAGCAGTTCTTC. V usage is TRBV4-2 and J usage is TRBJ2-1, with TRBD2 identical over 10 bases. Germline values: CDR1 LGHNA, CDR2 YNFKEQ. V shed 0 bases, J shed 8 bases, and the junction held 16 bases outside the gene matches. There are 19 residues in the CDR3.

This clone has only one observation. CDR3 coding DNA: TGTGCCAGCAGCGGCAGGGTGTCCGGAAACTACGAGCAGTACTTC. The encoded protein is CASSGRVSGNYEQYF. This sequence joins TRBV9 and TRBJ2-7; D might be TRBD1 (5 bases). This CDR3 is built from 15 residues. Germline assignment: CDR1 SGDLS and CDR2 YYNGEE. The V gene lost 3 bases and the J gene lost 3 bases, with 16 bases spanning the gap.

This chain links TRBV19 with TRBJ1-5; D unclear. CDR1 and CDR2 (germline): LNHDA, SQIVND (reference sequence). CDR3 length equals 15 residues. V dropped 6 bases and J dropped 4 bases, with 16 bases sitting between them. This CDR3 is CASRVPGLGNQPQHF. The CDR3 nucleotides read TGTGCCAGTAGAGTCCCCGGGCTCGGGAATCAGCCCCAGCATTTT.

The chain links TRBV6-5 to TRBJ1-1; D uncertain. CDR1 MNHEY and CDR2 SVGAGI come from the germline V gene. Trimming pared 4 bases from V and 0 bases from J, leaving 9 bases between. This CDR3 contains 14 residues. The CDR3 DNA reads TGTGCCAGCAGTTCCCCAGAACTGAACACTGAAGCTTTCTTT. Its protein is CASSSPELNTEAFF.

The V and J genes are TRBV27 and TRBJ2-7; no clear D. Trimming removed 8 bases at V and 2 bases at J, with 7 bases between. The CDR3 covers 11 residues. Per germline, CDR1 MNHEY and CDR2 SMNVEV (reference sequence). CDR3 sequence: CASGPTYEQYF. The CDR3 DNA reads TGTGCCAGCGGGCCCACCTACGAGCAGTACTTC.

The chain employs TRBV7-2 and TRBJ2-1; D is perhaps TRBD2 (6 bases). CDR3 length equals 16 residues. The germline CDR1 and CDR2 sequences are SGHTA and FQGNSA. V gave up 2 bases and J gave up 2 bases, with 13 bases separating them. CDR3 protein: CASSLHHGGTYNEQFF. As DNA, the CDR3 is TGTGCCAGCAGCTTACACCATGGAGGGACCTACAATGAGCAGTTCTTC.

This clone was seen once. The chain joins TRBV27 to TRBJ1-5, with a weak D call TRBD1 (6 bases). V was cut by 2 bases and J by 7 bases, with 12 bases left in between. CDR3 length equals 14 residues. Germline V gene data show CDR1 as MNHEY and CDR2 as SMNVEV (reference sequence). CDR3 protein: CASSLSRGNQPQHF. CDR3 DNA sequence: TGTGCCAGCAGTTTAAGTAGGGGGAACCAGCCCCAGCATTTT.

This clone has only one observation. The chain joins TRBV5-4 to TRBJ1-1, with 12 positions matching TRBD1. CDR1 is SGHNT, CDR2 YYREEE, per germline (reference sequence). The junction had 12 bases not matched to a gene; V was cut back by 3 bases and J by 3 bases. The CDR3 length is 18 residues. The CDR3 loop is CASSWGDRGLIGDTEAFF. In DNA form, the CDR3 reads TGTGCCAGCAGCTGGGGGGACAGGGGGCTGATTGGCGACACTGAAGCTTTCTTT. The full variable domain, completed using reference TRBV5-4 and TRBJ1-1, is ETGVTQSPTHLIKTRGQQVTLRCSSQSGHNTVSWYQQALGQGPQFIFQYYREEENGRGNFPPRFSGLQFPNYSSELNVNALELDDSALYLCASSWGDRGLIGDTEAFFGQGTRLTVV.

J is TRBJ2-7 and V is TRBV12-5; D remains unclear. This CDR3 has 11 amino acids. CDR1 is LGHNT and CDR2 is FRNRAP in the germline V gene. The germline V and J ends were trimmed by 1 base and 4 bases, with 2 bases remaining between them. The CDR3 protein is CASGLGYEQYF. CDR3 in DNA: TGTGCTAGTGGTTTGGGGTACGAGCAGTACTTC.

The rearrangement uses TRBV30 and TRBJ1-2; D may be TRBD1 (6 bases). CDR3 size: 12 residues. Per germline, CDR1 GTSNPN and CDR2 SVGIG (reference sequence). Trimming removed 3 bases at V and 3 bases at J, with 8 bases between. The CDR3 region is CAWSTGYYGYTF. CDR3 DNA sequence: TGTGCCTGGAGCACAGGGTACTATGGCTACACCTTC.

The sample holds one count of this clone. This chain connects TRBV6-4 to TRBJ1-5; tentative D call: TRBD1 (6 bases). Germline V lookup: CDR1 MRHNA, CDR2 SNTAGT. Trimming shortened V by 0 bases and J by 6 bases, and 6 bases separated the two germline ends. The CDR3 is 13 amino acids. In nucleotides, the CDR3 is TGTGCCAGCAGTGACTCAGGGGGTCAGCCCCAGCATTTT. Its translation: CASSDSGGQPQHF.

This rearrangement joins TRBV7-2 to TRBJ2-4; TRBD1 matches 7 bases. With 1 base clipped from V and 0 bases from J, the junction kept 9 bases outside the gene matches. Germline V gene lookup returns CDR1 SGHTA and CDR2 FQGNSA. CDR3 length: 18 residues. DNA for the CDR3: TGTGCCAGCAGCTTAGGGCACAGGGGCAAAATAGCCAAAAACATTCAGTACTTC. It yields the protein CASSLGHRGKIAKNIQYF.